This T cell receptor (beta chain) was retrieved from a study of T-cell reconstitution after alpha-beta-depleted transplantation in children. This clonotype came up a few times. Germline CDR1 is SGHRS and CDR2 is YFSETQ. Trimming left V 6 bases short and J 1 base short, with 16 bases between. The CDR3 covers 15 residues. A TCRbeta library incorporating unique molecular identifiers was prepared. TCRdb reanalysed the PCR reads using MiXCR and keeps one entry per CDR3 protein. This sample has approximately 390,000 distinct CDR3 sequences, with 9.5% to 13% found just once. The clonotype originates from a human donor who donated a stem cell graft to a child with acute myeloid leukemia. The chain combines TRBV5-1 with TRBJ1-1; D unresolved. Sequenced material: PBMCs from the stem cell graft donor, taken from the stem cell graft. The CDR3 sequence: CASTFKNIGNTEAFF. The CDR3 bases are TGCGCCAGCACCTTCAAGAATATCGGGAACACTGAAGCTTTCTTT. The variable domain in full, completed from reference TRBV5-1 and TRBJ1-1, reads KAGVTQTPRYLIKTRGQQVTLSCSPISGHRSVSWYQQTPGQGLQFLFEYFSETQRNKGNFPGRFSGRQFSNSRSEMNVSTLELGDSALYLCASTFKNIGNTEAFFGQGTRLTVV.